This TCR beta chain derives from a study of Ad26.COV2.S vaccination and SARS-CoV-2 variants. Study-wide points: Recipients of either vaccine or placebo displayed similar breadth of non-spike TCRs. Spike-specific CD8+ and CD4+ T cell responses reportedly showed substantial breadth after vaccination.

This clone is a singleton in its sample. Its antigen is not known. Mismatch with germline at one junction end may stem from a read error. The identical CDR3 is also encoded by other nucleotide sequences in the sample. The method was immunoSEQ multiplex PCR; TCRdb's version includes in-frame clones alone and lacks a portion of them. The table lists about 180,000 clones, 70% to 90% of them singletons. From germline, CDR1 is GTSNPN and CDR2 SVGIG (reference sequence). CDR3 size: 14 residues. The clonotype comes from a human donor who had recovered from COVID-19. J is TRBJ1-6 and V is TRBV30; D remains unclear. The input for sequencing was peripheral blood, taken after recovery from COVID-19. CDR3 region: CAWNNGLYNSPLHF. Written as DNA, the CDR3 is TGTGCCTGGAATAATGGGCTCTATAATTCACCCCTTCACTTT. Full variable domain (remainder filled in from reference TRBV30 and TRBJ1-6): SQTIHQWPATLVQPVGSPLSLECTVEGTSNPNLYWYRQAAGRGLQLLFYSVGIGQISSEVPQNLSASRPQDRQFILSSKKLLLSDSGFYLCAWNNGLYNSPLHFGNGTRLTVT.